These 19 T cell receptor beta chains were all obtained from the same sample, sequenced in a study of identical twins. TCRdb ran MiXCR on the 5' RACE reads and lists one entry per CDR3 protein. Counted here are 700,000 or so distinct CDR3 sequences, about 20% occurring once; the ten biggest clones make up more than 4%. These data also featured in a second study, about T cells expressing NK-cell markers.

The specimen sequenced was PBMCs. Receptor source: a woman aged 18-30 years in good health.

This clonotype was observed a handful of times. CDR3 in amino acids: CSVGTYPEAFF. In DNA, the CDR3 is TGCAGCGTTGGAACCTACCCTGAAGCTTTCTTT. The chain uses TRBV29-1 and TRBJ1-1; the D is unclear. V lost 4 bases and J lost 6, with 9 bases in between. The CDR3 covers 11 residues. From germline, CDR1 is SQVTM and CDR2 ANQGSEA.

This chain joins TRBV7-8 and TRBJ2-3; D not certain. The V gene's germline CDR1 is SGHVS and CDR2 FQNEAQ. The CDR3 extends over 13 amino acids. V dropped 5 bases and J dropped 8 bases, with 14 bases sitting between them. CDR3 amino acids: CASSPRAPGTQYF. The CDR3 region has the DNA TGTGCCAGCAGCCCCCGCGCCCCGGGTACGCAGTATTTT.

This clonotype was found a few times. The CDR3 spells CASSVDYTGELFF. In DNA, the CDR3 is TGTGCCAGCAGCGTCGACTACACCGGGGAGCTGTTTTTT. The V gene is TRBV9, the J gene TRBJ2-2; no clear D gene. From germline, CDR1 is SGDLS and CDR2 YYNGEE. V lost 2 bases and J lost 3, with 5 bases in between. This CDR3 contains 13 residues.

This clonotype has a count of ten or more. The CDR3 is CSARAGGAVNEQFF. For the CDR3, the DNA is TGCAGTGCCCGAGCAGGGGGGGCGGTAAATGAGCAGTTCTTC. This rearrangement joins TRBV20-1 to TRBJ2-1; possibly TRBD1 or TRBD2 for D (7 bases each). CDR1 DFQATT and CDR2 SNEGSKA come from the germline V gene (reference sequence). V was pared by 6 bases and J by 7 bases, with 19 bases between. There are 14 residues in the CDR3.

The rearrangement joins TRBV20-1 to TRBJ1-3, with D uncertain. Trimming stripped 6 bases from V and 0 bases from J, with 12 bases between. Germline V gives CDR1 DFQATT, CDR2 SNEGSKA (reference sequence). This CDR3 region has 14 residues. CDR3 residues: CSALGRNSGNTIYF. DNA of the CDR3: TGCAGTGCGCTAGGACGGAACTCTGGAAACACCATATATTTT.

This clonotype came up a few times. The rearrangement links TRBV7-6 to TRBJ2-7, with D possibly being TRBD2 (6 bases). The V and J ends lost 1 base and 6 bases respectively, with 10 bases between them. Germline assignment: CDR1 SGHVS and CDR2 FNYEAQ. The CDR3 extends over 13 amino acids. The CDR3 sequence is CASSLGRGVEQYF. The CDR3, as DNA: TGTGCCAGCAGCTTAGGACGCGGGGTCGAGCAGTACTTC. The variable domain in full, with the rest retrieved from reference TRBV7-6 and TRBJ2-7, is GAGVSQSPRYKVTKRGQDVALRCDPISGHVSLYWYRQALGQGPEFLTYFNYEAQQDKSGLPNDRFSAERPEGSISTLTIQRTEQRDSAMYRCASSLGRGVEQYFGPGTRLTVT.

A note on this clonotype: A much larger clonotype is one base distant, so this may be a read error. The V gene is TRBV9, the J gene TRBJ1-1; tentative D call: TRBD1 (6 bases). The CDR3 runs to 13 residues. CDR1 and CDR2 (germline): SGDLS, YYNGEE. The chain's CDR3 is CASSVRGNAEAFF. The CDR3, as DNA: TGTGCCAGCAGCGTAAGGGGGAACGCTGAAGCTTTCTTT.

The J gene is TRBJ2-1, the V gene TRBV7-2; D perhaps matches TRBD1 (5 bases). V was shortened by 6 bases and J by 12 bases, with 18 bases between the two germline ends. CDR3 length: 13 residues. The germline V gene encodes CDR1 SGHTA and CDR2 FQGNSA. CDR3 bases: TGTGCCAGCAGGTCGAGGCGACAGTCGTGGCAGTTCTTC. This gives the protein CASRSRRQSWQFF. The variable domain in full, completed from reference TRBV7-2 and TRBJ2-1, reads GAGVSQSPSNKVTEKGKDVELRCDPISGHTALYWYRQSLGQGLEFLIYFQGNSAPDKSGLPSDRFSAERTGGSVSTLTIQRTQQEDSAVYLCASRSRRQSWQFFGPGTRLTVL.

On this clonotype itself: An end of the junction differs from the germline gene, which may be a read error. The rearrangement links TRBV9 to TRBJ2-3; the match to TRBD2 covers 8 bases. Per germline, CDR1 SGDLS and CDR2 YYNGEE. This CDR3 region has 15 residues. The CDR3 sequence: CTSSPSGRGGDTQYF. The CDR3 DNA reads as TGTACCAGCAGCCCTAGCGGCCGGGGGGGAGATACGCAGTATTTT. Full variable domain (remainder filled in from reference TRBV9 and TRBJ2-3): DSGVTQTPKHLITATGQRVTLRCSPRSGDLSVYWYQQSLDQGLQFLIQYYNGEERAKGNILERFSAQQFPDLHSELNLSSLELGDSALYFCTSSPSGRGGDTQYFGPGTRLTVL.

J is TRBJ2-1 and V is TRBV20-1, with 10 bases lining up with TRBD2. CDR3 length: 16 residues. Germline assignment: CDR1 DFQATT and CDR2 SNEGSKA (reference sequence). J lost 0 bases, V lost 5 bases, and 7 bases had no gene match. This chain's CDR3 is CSAHRSGRSSYNEQFF. The CDR3 DNA reads TGCAGTGCTCATCGTAGCGGGAGGAGCTCCTACAATGAGCAGTTCTTC.

The rearrangement uses TRBV20-1 and TRBJ2-7; TRBD2 matches at 11 bases. The CDR3 has 13 residues. The germline V gene encodes CDR1 DFQATT and CDR2 SNEGSKA (reference sequence). V gave up 5 bases and J gave up 4 bases; unmatched junction bases: 4. As DNA, the CDR3 is TGCAGTGCTTGGACTAGCGGGTTTTACGAGCAGTACTTC. The encoded protein is CSAWTSGFYEQYF.

This clonotype was recorded many times. An end of the junction differs from the germline gene, which may be a read error. The CDR3 here is CASSLGQDNEQFF. The DNA of the CDR3 is TGTGCTAGCAGCTTAGGACAGGACAATGAGCAGTTCTTC. The V gene is TRBV7-7, the J gene TRBJ2-1, with 7 bases lining up with TRBD1. In germline, CDR1 is SSHAT, CDR2 FNYEAQ (reference sequence). The CDR3 totals 13 residues. Variable domain in full (rest from reference TRBV7-7 and TRBJ2-1): GAGVSQSPRYKVTKRGQDVTLRCDPISSHATLYWYQQALGQGPEFLTYFNYEAQPDKSGLPSDRFSAERPEGSISTLTIQRTEQRDSAMYRCASSLGQDNEQFFGPGTRLTVL.

The gene calls are TRBV5-5 and TRBJ2-7; possible D gene TRBD1, 5 bases. From germline, CDR1 is SGHKS and CDR2 YYEKEE (reference sequence). V shed 4 bases and J shed 0 bases, with 17 bases lying between them. The CDR3 runs 16 residues. In DNA form, the CDR3 reads TGTGCCAGCAGCGCTGGCCACAGGCTGAGCTCCTACGAGCAGTACTTC. It specifies CASSAGHRLSSYEQYF.

This clonotype was detected ten times or more. The rearrangement joins TRBV20-1 to TRBJ2-3; a possible D gene is TRBD1 (6 bases). V was clipped by 5 bases and J by 5 bases, with 20 bases between them. The CDR3 extends over 15 amino acids. The germline V gene has CDR1 DFQATT and CDR2 SNEGSKA (reference sequence). In nucleotides, the CDR3 is TGCAGTGCTGGTCCGGGACAAGGAAGGGGAGATACGCAGTATTTT. Protein product: CSAGPGQGRGDTQYF.

This clonotype has just a few counts. The rearrangement links TRBV7-9 to TRBJ2-3; a weak D match, TRBD1 (5 bases). V gave up 5 bases and J gave up 2 bases, with 17 bases separating them. Germline assignment: CDR1 SEHNR and CDR2 FQNEAQ (reference sequence). The CDR3 runs 16 residues. CDR3 DNA: TGTGCCAGCAGCCCCAACTCTAGGGGTTCCACAGATACGCAGTATTTT. Protein: CASSPNSRGSTDTQYF.

This clonotype occurred a few times. The CDR3 loop reads CASRTDSMNTEAFF. CDR3 nucleotides: TGCGCCAGTCGGACAGACAGCATGAACACTGAAGCTTTCTTT. The V call is TRBV5-1, the J call TRBJ1-1; tentative D call: TRBD1 (6 bases). CDR1 is SGHRS, CDR2 YFSETQ, per germline. CDR3 size: 14 residues. Trimming removed 8 bases from V and 0 bases from J, with 14 bases in between. Supplemented by reference TRBV5-1 and TRBJ1-1, the full variable domain reads KAGVTQTPRYLIKTRGQQVTLSCSPISGHRSVSWYQQTPGQGLQFLFEYFSETQRNKGNFPGRFSGRQFSNSRSEMNVSTLELGDSALYLCASRTDSMNTEAFFGQGTRLTVV.

This clonotype occurred a few times. The chain combines TRBV4-3 with TRBJ2-2, with TRBD2 as a possible D gene (5 bases). Germline CDR1 is LGHNA and CDR2 is YSLEER. V shed 7 bases and J shed 1 base, with 13 bases lying between them. The CDR3 runs 15 residues. The CDR3 protein is CASNKDWRNTGELFF. CDR3 in DNA: TGCGCCAGCAACAAGGACTGGAGGAACACCGGGGAGCTGTTTTTT.

V gene TRBV29-1 combines with J gene TRBJ2-1; perhaps TRBD2 as D (6 bases). The CDR3 consists of 14 residues. Looked up from germline, CDR1 is SQVTM and CDR2 is ANQGSEA. The ends were cut back, 6 bases at V and 8 bases at J, with 20 bases in the middle. CDR3 loop: CSVYGTHEDDEQFF. DNA of the CDR3: TGCAGCGTCTACGGGACTCACGAGGACGATGAGCAGTTCTTC.

This clonotype was detected ten times or more. This rearrangement joins TRBV6-5 to TRBJ1-1; D remains ambiguous. The CDR3 extends over 13 amino acids. The germline V and J ends were trimmed by 2 bases and 1 base, with 5 bases remaining between them. Germline lookup yields CDR1 MNHEY and CDR2 SVGAGI. CDR3 sequence (DNA): TGTGCCAGCAGTTACCGGGCGAACACTGAAGCTTTCTTT. This codes for CASSYRANTEAFF.